This is a list of T cell receptor beta chains from one sample in a study of cytotoxic CD8 clonotypes in ibrutinib-treated CLL. Data came from immunoSEQ multiplex PCR; TCRdb stores just in-frame clones and leaves some out. Of hundreds of thousands of clones in the sample, approximately 79% are singletons; the top ten hold over 10%. The material sequenced was PBMCs, taken after 12 months of ibrutinib treatment. The receptor source for this set is a human donor with chronic lymphocytic leukemia. Each CDR3 is given with its conserved first and last residue. D genes are given only for firm matches. Rows give clone size only sometimes, using once, few, many, or a class for an expanded clone.

D	size	V	J	CDR3	DNA
-	-	TRBV5-1	TRBJ1-1	CASSPQVQGLPEAFF	TGCGCCAGCAGCCCACAGGTCCAGGGACTCCCTGAAGCTTTCTTT
-	-	TRBV28	TRBJ1-2	CASTRGGSNYGYTF	TGTGCCAGCACCCGGGGCGGCAGTAACTATGGCTACACCTTC
-	-	TRBV2	TRBJ2-7	CASSKLGQRKEQYF	TGTGCCAGCAGTAAATTAGGACAGAGGAAGGAGCAGTACTTC
-	few	TRBV7-9	TRBJ1-4	CASSLRGGEKLFF	TGTGCCAGCAGCTTAAGGGGCGGTGAAAAACTGTTTTTT
TRBD1	-	TRBV4-1	TRBJ2-3	CASSRQFTGVSTDTQYF	TGCGCCAGCAGCCGTCAATTTACAGGGGTCAGCACAGATACGCAGTATTTT
TRBD2	-	TRBV9	TRBJ2-3	CASSVVSGGQSTDTQYF	TGTGCCAGCAGCGTAGTAAGCGGGGGGCAAAGCACAGATACGCAGTATTTT
TRBD1	few	TRBV7-8	TRBJ2-1	CASHRGNEQFF	TGTGCCAGTCACAGGGGGAATGAGCAGTTCTTC
TRBD1	once	TRBV27	TRBJ2-5	CASTSTGARDVTQYF	TGTGCCAGCACCTCGACAGGGGCCAGGGATGTGACCCAGTACTTC
-	-	TRBV25-1	TRBJ2-1	CASSEVREQFF	TGTGCCAGCAGTGAAGTCAGAGAGCAGTTCTTC
-	-	TRBV13	TRBJ2-6	CASSFVGANVLTF	TGTGCCAGCAGCTTTGTGGGGGCCAACGTCCTGACTTTC
-	-	TRBV27	TRBJ2-1	CASSFLLSSYNEQFF	TGTGCCAGCAGTTTTCTGTTGAGCTCCTACAATGAGCAGTTCTTC
-	-	TRBV18	TRBJ2-5	CASSPLRLSLASAETQYF	TGTGCCAGCTCACCACTCCGATTAAGCCTCGCGAGCGCGGAGACCCAGTACTTC
-	-	TRBV7-6	TRBJ2-5	CASSLGQVGVGETQYF	TGTGCCAGCAGCTTAGGCCAGGTGGGGGTAGGAGAGACCCAGTACTTC
TRBD2	-	TRBV4-1	TRBJ2-7	CASSRDLAGGSYEQYF	TGCGCCAGCAGCCGAGATTTAGCGGGAGGCTCCTACGAGCAGTACTTC
-	-	TRBV20-1	TRBJ2-5	CSASRAETQYF	TGCAGTGCTAGCCGGGCGGAGACCCAGTACTTC
-	-	TRBV6-6	TRBJ1-1	CANTEAFF	TGTGCGAACACTGAAGCTTTCTTT
-	-	TRBV7-8	TRBJ1-2	CASSPGHYQGYGYTF	TGTGCCAGCAGCCCGGGACATTACCAGGGCTATGGCTACACCTTC
-	-	TRBV7-3	TRBJ1-5	CASSLKVEASNQPQHF	TGTGCCAGCAGCTTAAAGGTAGAAGCAAGCAATCAGCCCCAGCATTTT
-	-	TRBV5-4	TRBJ1-1	CASSSQTVPPEAFF	TGTGCCAGCAGCTCGCAGACAGTTCCTCCTGAAGCTTTCTTT
-	-	TRBV13	TRBJ2-3	CASSPLRTQYF	TGTGCCAGCAGCCCCCTCCGGACGCAGTATTTT
-	-	TRBV28	TRBJ1-5	CVTYGSNQPQHF	TGTGTCACTTACGGGTCCAATCAGCCCCAGCATTTT
-	few	TRBV15	TRBJ1-3	CATSRDRDPGNTIYF	TGTGCCACCAGCAGAGATAGGGATCCTGGAAACACCATATATTTT
-	-	TRBV9	TRBJ1-4	CASSTSGSTNEKLFF	TGTGCCAGCAGCACGTCAGGATCAACTAATGAAAAACTGTTTTTT
TRBD2	-	TRBV19	TRBJ2-7	CASSILLAGVIEQYF	TGTGCCAGTAGTATCCTACTAGCGGGAGTAATCGAGCAGTACTTC
-	-	TRBV27	TRBJ1-1	CASSYSGGSNTEAFF	TGTGCCAGCAGTTATTCAGGCGGATCGAACACTGAAGCTTTCTTT
TRBD2	-	TRBV6-6	TRBJ2-3	CASSYSAGGTDTQYF	TGTGCCAGCAGTTACTCGGCGGGGGGCACAGATACGCAGTATTTT
-	-	TRBV6-1	TRBJ1-1	CASSEGLLRLEAFF	TGTGCCAGCAGTGAAGGGCTACTACGCCTTGAAGCTTTCTTT
-	-	TRBV9	TRBJ2-3	CASSVGASTDTQYF	TGTGCCAGCAGCGTAGGGGCTAGCACAGATACGCAGTATTTT
-	-	TRBV6-1	TRBJ1-3	CASSQATGEGNTIYF	TGTGCCAGCAGCCAAGCGACAGGAGAGGGAAACACCATATATTTT
TRBD1	-	TRBV28	TRBJ1-5	CASSSGQGKGQPQHF	TGTGCCAGCAGCTCCGGACAGGGGAAAGGCCAGCCCCAGCATTTT
-	-	TRBV7-9	TRBJ1-2	CASSRLELGADGYTF	TGTGCCAGCAGCCGCCTGGAGTTGGGTGCTGATGGCTACACCTTC
TRBD1	-	TRBV2	TRBJ2-2	CASSGDRADTGELFF	TGTGCCAGCAGTGGTGACAGGGCCGACACCGGGGAGCTGTTTTTT
TRBD1	-	TRBV5-1	TRBJ2-5	CASSFLGQGGETQYF	TGCGCCAGCAGCTTCTTAGGACAGGGAGGAGAGACCCAGTACTTC
-	-	TRBV27	TRBJ1-2	CASSPGGRGYGYTF	TGTGCCAGCAGCCCGGGGGGGAGGGGCTATGGCTACACCTTC
-	few	TRBV15	TRBJ1-2	CATSRLSGYGYTF	TGTGCCACCAGCAGACTCTCCGGCTATGGCTACACCTTC
-	-	TRBV9	TRBJ2-3	CASSVAAGSSTDTQYF	TGTGCCAGCAGCGTAGCGGCGGGGAGTAGCACAGATACGCAGTATTTT